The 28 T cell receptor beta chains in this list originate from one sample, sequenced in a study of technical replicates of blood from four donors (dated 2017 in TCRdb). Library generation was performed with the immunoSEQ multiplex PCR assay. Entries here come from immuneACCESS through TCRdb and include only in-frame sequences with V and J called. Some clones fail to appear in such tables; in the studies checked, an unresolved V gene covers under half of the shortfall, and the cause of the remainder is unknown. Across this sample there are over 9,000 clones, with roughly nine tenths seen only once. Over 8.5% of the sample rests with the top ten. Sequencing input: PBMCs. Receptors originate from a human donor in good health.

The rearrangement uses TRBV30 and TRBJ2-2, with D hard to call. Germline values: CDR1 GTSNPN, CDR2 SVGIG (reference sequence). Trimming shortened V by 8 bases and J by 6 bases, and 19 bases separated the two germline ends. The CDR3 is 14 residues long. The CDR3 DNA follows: TGTGCCCGGTCAAGTATGGGCATCGCCGGGGAGCTGTTTTTT. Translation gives CARSSMGIAGELFF. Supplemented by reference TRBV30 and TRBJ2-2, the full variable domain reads SQTIHQWPATLVQPVGSPLSLECTVEGTSNPNLYWYRQAAGRGLQLLFYSVGIGQISSEVPQNLSASRPQDRQFILSSKKLLLSDSGFYLCARSSMGIAGELFFGEGSRLTVL.

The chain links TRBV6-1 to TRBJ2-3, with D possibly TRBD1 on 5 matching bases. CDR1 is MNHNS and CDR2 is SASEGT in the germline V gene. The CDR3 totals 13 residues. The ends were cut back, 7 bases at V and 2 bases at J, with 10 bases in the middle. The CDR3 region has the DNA TGTGCCAGCACTGGACAACCCACAGATACGCAGTATTTT. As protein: CASTGQPTDTQYF.

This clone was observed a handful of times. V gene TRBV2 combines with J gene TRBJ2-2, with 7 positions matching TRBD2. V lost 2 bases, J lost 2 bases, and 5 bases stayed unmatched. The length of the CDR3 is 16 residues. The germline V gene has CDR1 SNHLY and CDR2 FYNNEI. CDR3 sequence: CASSEILAINTGELFF. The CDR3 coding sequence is TGTGCCAGCAGTGAAATACTAGCGATAAACACCGGGGAGCTGTTTTTT.

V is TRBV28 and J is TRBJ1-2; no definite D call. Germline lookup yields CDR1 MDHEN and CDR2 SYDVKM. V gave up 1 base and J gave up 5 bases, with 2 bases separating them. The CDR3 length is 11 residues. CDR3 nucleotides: TGTGCCAGCAGTTTATCGTATGGCTACACCTTC. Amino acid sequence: CASSLSYGYTF.

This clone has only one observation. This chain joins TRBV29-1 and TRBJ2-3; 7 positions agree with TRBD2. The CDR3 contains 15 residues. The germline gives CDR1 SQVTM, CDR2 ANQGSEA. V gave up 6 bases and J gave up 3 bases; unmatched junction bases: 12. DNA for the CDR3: TGCAGCGTCCGTTGGAGCGGGACTCCAACAGATACGCAGTATTTT. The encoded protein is CSVRWSGTPTDTQYF.

Here the CDR3 DNA reads TGTGCCAGCAGCTTAGAACTAGCCTGGGGGGAGCTGTTTTTT. Translated: CASSLELAWGELFF. This chain links TRBV7-9 with TRBJ2-2; tentative D call: TRBD2 (6 bases). The CDR3 is 14 residues long. Germline CDR1 SEHNR, CDR2 FQNEAQ (reference sequence). The V end was cut by 1 base, the J end by 8 bases, with 11 bases between.

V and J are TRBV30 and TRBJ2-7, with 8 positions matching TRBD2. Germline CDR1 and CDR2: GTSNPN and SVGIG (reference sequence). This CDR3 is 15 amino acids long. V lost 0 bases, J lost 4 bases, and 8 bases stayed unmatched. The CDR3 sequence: CAWSVSQREMYEQYF. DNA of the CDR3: TGTGCCTGGAGTGTATCCCAGCGGGAGATGTACGAGCAGTACTTC. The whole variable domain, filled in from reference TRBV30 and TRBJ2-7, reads SQTIHQWPATLVQPVGSPLSLECTVEGTSNPNLYWYRQAAGRGLQLLFYSVGIGQISSEVPQNLSASRPQDRQFILSSKKLLLSDSGFYLCAWSVSQREMYEQYFGPGTRLTVT.

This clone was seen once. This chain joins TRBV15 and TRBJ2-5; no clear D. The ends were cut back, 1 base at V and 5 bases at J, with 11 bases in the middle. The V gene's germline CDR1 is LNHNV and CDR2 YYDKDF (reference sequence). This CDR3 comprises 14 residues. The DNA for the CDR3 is TGTGCCACCAGCAGAGGTCGGGTAGCCGAGACCCAGTACTTC. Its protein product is CATSRGRVAETQYF.

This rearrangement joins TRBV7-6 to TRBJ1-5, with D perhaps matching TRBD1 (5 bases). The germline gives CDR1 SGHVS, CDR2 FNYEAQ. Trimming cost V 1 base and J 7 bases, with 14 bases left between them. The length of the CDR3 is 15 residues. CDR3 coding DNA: TGTGCCAGCAGCTTAGTAGCGGGGGTTGGCCAGCCCCAGCATTTT. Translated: CASSLVAGVGQPQHF.

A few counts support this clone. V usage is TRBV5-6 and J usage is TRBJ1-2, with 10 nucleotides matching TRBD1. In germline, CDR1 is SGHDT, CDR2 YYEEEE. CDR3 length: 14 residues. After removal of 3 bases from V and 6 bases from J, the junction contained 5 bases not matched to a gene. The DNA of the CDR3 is TGTGCCAGCAGCTCTGGACAGGGGGTTGATGGCTACACCTTC. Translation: CASSSGQGVDGYTF. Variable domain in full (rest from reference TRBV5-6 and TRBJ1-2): DAGVTQSPTHLIKTRGQQVTLRCSPKSGHDTVSWYQQALGQGPQFIFQYYEEEERQRGNFPDRFSGHQFPNYSSELNVNALLLGDSALYLCASSSGQGVDGYTFGSGTRLTVV.

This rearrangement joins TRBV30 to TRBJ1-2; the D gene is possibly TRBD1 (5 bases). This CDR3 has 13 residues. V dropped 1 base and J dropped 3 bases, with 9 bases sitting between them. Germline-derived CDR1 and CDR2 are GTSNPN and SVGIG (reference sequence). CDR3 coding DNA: TGTGCCTGGAGTGAGACAGCCTACTATGGCTACACCTTC. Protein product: CAWSETAYYGYTF.

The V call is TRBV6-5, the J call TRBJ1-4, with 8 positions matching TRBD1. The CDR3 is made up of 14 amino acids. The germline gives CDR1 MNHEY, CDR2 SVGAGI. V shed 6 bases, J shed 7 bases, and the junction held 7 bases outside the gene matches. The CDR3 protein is CASRGQGAGEKLFF. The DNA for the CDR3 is TGTGCCAGCAGAGGACAGGGTGCGGGTGAAAAACTGTTTTTT.

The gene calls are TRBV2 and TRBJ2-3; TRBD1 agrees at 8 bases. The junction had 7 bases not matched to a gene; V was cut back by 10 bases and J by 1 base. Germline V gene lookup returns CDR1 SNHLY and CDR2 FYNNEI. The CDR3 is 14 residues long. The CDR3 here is CATRQGMGTDTQYF. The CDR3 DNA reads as TGTGCCACCCGACAGGGGATGGGCACAGATACGCAGTATTTT.

This chain's CDR3 is CASSPGLAGYAYF. As DNA, the CDR3 is TGTGCCAGCAGCCCGGGACTAGCGGGATATGCGTACTTC. The chain combines TRBV16 with TRBJ2-7; 13 nucleotides agree with TRBD2. Germline V gene lookup returns CDR1 KGHSY and CDR2 FQNENV. V gave up 4 bases and J gave up 12 bases; unmatched junction bases: 6. The length of the CDR3 is 13 residues.

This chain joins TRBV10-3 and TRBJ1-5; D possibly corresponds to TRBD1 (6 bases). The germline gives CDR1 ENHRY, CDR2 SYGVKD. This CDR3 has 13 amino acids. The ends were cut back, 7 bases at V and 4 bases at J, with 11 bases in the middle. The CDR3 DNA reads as TGTGCCATCAATCAGGGGCCGAATCAGCCCCAGCATTTT. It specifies CAINQGPNQPQHF.

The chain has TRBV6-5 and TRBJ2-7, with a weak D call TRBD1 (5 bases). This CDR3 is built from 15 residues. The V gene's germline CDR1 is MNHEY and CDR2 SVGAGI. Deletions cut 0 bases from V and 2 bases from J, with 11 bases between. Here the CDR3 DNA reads TGTGCCAGCAGTTACTCCCTTTGGGGCCCCTACGAGCAGTACTTC. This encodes CASSYSLWGPYEQYF.

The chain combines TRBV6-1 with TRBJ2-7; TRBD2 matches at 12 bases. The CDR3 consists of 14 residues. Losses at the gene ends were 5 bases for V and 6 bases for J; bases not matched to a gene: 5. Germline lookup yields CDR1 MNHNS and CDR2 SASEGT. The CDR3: CASSIGLAGFEQYF. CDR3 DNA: TGTGCCAGCAGTATAGGACTAGCGGGATTCGAGCAGTACTTC.

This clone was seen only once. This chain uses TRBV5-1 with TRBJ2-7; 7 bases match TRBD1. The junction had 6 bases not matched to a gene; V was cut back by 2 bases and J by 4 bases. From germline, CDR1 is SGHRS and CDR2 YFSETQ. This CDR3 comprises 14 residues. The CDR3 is CASSFEGAGYEQYF. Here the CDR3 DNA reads TGCGCCAGCAGCTTTGAGGGGGCGGGTTACGAGCAGTACTTC.

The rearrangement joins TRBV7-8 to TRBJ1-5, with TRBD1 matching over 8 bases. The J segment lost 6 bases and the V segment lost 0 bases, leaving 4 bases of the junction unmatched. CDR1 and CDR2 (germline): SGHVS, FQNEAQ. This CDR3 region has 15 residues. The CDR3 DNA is TGTGCCAGCAGCTTAGCGAGGACAGGGTCTCAGCCCCAGCATTTT. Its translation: CASSLARTGSQPQHF.

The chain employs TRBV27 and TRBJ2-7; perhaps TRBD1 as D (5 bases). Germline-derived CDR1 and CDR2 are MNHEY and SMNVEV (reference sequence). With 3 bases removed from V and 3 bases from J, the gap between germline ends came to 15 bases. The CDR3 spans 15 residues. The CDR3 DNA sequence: TGTGCCAGCAGTTTTTTGCCAGGGAACGTCTACGAGCAGTACTTC. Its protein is CASSFLPGNVYEQYF.

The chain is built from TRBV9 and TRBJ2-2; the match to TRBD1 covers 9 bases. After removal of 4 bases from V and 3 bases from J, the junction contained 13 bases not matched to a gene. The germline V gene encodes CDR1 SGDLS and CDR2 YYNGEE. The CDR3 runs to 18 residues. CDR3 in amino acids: CASSPRGTGSAYTGELFF. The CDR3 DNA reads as TGTGCCAGCAGCCCCCGCGGGACAGGGTCCGCTTACACCGGGGAGCTGTTTTTT.

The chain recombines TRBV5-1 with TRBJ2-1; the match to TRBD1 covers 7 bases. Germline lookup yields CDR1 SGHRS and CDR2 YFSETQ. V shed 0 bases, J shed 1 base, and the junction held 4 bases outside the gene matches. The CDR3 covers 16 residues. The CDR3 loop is CASSLGTGVSYNEQFF. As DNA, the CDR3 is TGCGCCAGCAGCTTGGGTACAGGGGTTTCCTACAATGAGCAGTTCTTC.

CDR3 in DNA: TGTGCCAGTAGCGGGACAGGGGGTCATCAGCCCCAGCATTTT. Protein sequence: CASSGTGGHQPQHF. The rearrangement links TRBV19 to TRBJ1-5; 11 bases align to TRBD1. CDR1 is LNHDA, CDR2 SQIVND, per germline (reference sequence). The ends lost 6 bases at V and 5 bases at J; junction bases unmatched: 3. There are 14 residues in the CDR3.

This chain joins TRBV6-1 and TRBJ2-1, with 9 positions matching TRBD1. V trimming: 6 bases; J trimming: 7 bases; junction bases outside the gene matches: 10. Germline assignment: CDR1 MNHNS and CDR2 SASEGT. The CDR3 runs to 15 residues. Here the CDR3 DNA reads TGTGCCAGCAGCCGACAGACAGGGGGGGTGAATGAGCAGTTCTTC. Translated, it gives CASSRQTGGVNEQFF.

The CDR3 here is CASSGGDWDQETQYF. The CDR3, as DNA: TGCGCCAGCAGTGGTGGGGACTGGGACCAAGAGACCCAGTACTTC. The J gene is TRBJ2-5, the V gene TRBV10-1; possible D gene TRBD2, 6 bases. This CDR3 spans 15 amino acids. Trimming stripped 4 bases from V and 0 bases from J, with 12 bases between. In germline, CDR1 is WNHNN, CDR2 SYGVQD (reference sequence).

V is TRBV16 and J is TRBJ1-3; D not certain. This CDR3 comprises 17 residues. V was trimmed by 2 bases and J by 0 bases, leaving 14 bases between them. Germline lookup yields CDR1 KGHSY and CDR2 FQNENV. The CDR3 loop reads CASSQLGSPASGNTIYF. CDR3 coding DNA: TGTGCCAGCAGCCAACTAGGATCACCAGCCTCTGGAAACACCATATATTTT.

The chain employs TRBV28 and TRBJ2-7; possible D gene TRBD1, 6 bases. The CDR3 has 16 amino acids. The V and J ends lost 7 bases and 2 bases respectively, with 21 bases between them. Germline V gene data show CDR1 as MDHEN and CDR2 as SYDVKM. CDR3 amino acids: CASTHRSDSITYEQYF. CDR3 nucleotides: TGTGCCAGCACCCATAGGTCGGACAGTATTACCTACGAGCAGTACTTC.

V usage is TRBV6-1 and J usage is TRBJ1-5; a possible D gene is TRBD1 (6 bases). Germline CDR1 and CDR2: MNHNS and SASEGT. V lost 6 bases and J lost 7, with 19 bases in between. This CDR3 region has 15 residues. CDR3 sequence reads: CASREKQGRRQPQHF. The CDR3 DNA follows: TGTGCCAGCAGGGAAAAGCAGGGGAGAAGGCAGCCCCAGCATTTT.